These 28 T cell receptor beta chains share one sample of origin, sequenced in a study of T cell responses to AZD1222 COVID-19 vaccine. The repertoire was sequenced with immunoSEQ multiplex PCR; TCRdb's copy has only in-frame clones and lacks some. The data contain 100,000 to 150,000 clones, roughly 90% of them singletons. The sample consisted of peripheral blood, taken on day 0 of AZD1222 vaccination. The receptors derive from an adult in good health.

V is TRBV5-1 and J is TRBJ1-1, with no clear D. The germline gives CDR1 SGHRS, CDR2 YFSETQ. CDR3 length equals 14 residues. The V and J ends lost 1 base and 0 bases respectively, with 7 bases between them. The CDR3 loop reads CASSLHSLNTEAFF. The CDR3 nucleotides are TGCGCCAGCAGCTTGCACAGCTTGAACACTGAAGCTTTCTTT.

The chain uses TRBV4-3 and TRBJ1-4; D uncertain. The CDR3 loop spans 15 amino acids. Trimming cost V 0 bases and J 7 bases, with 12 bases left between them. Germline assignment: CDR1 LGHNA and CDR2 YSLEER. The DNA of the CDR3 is TGCGCCAGCAGCCAAGATCTGACGGGAGGTGAAAAACTGTTTTTT. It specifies CASSQDLTGGEKLFF.

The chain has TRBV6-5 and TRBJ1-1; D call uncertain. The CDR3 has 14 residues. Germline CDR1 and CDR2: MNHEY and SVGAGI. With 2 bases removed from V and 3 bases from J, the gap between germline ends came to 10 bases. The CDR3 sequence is CASSYGLRDTEAFF. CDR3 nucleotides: TGTGCCAGCAGTTACGGGCTCCGGGACACTGAAGCTTTCTTT.

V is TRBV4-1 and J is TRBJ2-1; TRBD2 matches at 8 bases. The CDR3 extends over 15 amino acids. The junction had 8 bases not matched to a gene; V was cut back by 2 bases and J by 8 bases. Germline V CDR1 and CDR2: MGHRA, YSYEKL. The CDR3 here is CASSQPGLASDEQFF. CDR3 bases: TGCGCCAGCAGCCAACCAGGACTAGCTTCGGATGAGCAGTTCTTC.

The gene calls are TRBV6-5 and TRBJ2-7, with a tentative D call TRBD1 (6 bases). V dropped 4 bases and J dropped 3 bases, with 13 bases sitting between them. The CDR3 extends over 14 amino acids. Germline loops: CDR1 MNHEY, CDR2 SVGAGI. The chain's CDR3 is CASSSTGGRYEQYF. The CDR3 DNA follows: TGTGCCAGCAGTTCGACAGGTGGACGCTACGAGCAGTACTTC.

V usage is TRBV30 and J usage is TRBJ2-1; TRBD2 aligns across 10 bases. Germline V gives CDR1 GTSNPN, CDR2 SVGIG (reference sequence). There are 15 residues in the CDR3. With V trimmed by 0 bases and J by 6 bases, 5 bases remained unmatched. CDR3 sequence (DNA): TGTGCCTGGAGTGTTGGAGCGGGAGGGTTCAATGAGCAGTTCTTC. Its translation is CAWSVGAGGFNEQFF.

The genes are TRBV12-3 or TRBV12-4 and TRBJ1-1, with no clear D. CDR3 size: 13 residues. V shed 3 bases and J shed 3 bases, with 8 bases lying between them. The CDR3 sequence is CASSFARDTEAFF. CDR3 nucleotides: TGTGCCAGCAGTTTTGCCCGGGACACTGAAGCTTTCTTT.

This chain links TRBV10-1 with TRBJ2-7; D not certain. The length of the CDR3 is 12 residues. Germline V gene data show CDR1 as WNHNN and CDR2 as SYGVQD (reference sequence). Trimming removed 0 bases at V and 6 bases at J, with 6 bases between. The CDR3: CASSESLVEQYF. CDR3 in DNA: TGCGCCAGCAGTGAGTCGCTCGTCGAGCAGTACTTC.

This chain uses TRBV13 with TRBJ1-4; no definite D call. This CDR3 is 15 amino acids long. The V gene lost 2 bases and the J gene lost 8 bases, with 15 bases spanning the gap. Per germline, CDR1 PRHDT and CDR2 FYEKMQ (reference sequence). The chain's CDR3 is CASSLSRESGEKLFF. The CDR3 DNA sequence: TGTGCCAGCAGCTTATCTCGGGAGTCTGGGGAAAAACTGTTTTTT.

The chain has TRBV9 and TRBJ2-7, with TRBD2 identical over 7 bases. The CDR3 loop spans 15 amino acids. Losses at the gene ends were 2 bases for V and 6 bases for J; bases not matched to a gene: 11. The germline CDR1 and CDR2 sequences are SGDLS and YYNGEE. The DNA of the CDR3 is TGTGCCAGCAGCGTCGGGAGGACATCCTGGAGCGAGCAGTACTTC. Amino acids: CASSVGRTSWSEQYF.

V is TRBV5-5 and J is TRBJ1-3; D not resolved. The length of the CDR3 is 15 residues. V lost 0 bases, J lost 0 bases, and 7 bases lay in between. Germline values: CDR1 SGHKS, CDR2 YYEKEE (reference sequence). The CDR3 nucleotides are TGTGCCAGCAGCTTGGCGGCAAGCTCTGGAAACACCATATATTTT. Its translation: CASSLAASSGNTIYF.

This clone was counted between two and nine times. CDR3 region: CASSLVAGGSYNEQFF. As DNA, the CDR3 is TGCGCCAGCAGCCTTGTAGCGGGAGGGTCGTACAATGAGCAGTTCTTC. The V gene is TRBV5-1, the J gene TRBJ2-1, with 11 bases lining up with TRBD2. Trimming took 4 bases from V and 4 from J; bases not matched to a gene: 7. Germline V gives CDR1 SGHRS, CDR2 YFSETQ. This CDR3 is built from 16 residues. Filled out from reference TRBV5-1 and TRBJ2-1, the complete variable domain reads KAGVTQTPRYLIKTRGQQVTLSCSPISGHRSVSWYQQTPGQGLQFLFEYFSETQRNKGNFPGRFSGRQFSNSRSEMNVSTLELGDSALYLCASSLVAGGSYNEQFFGPGTRLTVL.

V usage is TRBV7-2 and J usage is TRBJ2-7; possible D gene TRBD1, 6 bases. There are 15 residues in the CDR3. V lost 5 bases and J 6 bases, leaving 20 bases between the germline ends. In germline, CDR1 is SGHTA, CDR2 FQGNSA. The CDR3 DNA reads TGTGCCAGCAGCCCCAACAGGGTCTCCTTGAGCGAGCAGTACTTC. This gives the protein CASSPNRVSLSEQYF.

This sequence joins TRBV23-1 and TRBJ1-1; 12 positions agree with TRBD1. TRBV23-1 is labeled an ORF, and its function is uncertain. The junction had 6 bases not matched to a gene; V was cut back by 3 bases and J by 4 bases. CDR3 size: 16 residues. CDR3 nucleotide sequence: TGCGCCAGCAGTCAGCTTGGGACAGGGGGCAGCACTGAAGCTTTCTTT. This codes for CASSQLGTGGSTEAFF.

The CDR3 here is CASSLVGSNEQFF. In DNA form, the CDR3 reads TGCGCCAGCAGCTTGGTAGGGAGCAATGAGCAGTTCTTC. The rearrangement uses TRBV5-1 and TRBJ2-1; D might be TRBD2 (5 bases). CDR1 is SGHRS and CDR2 is YFSETQ in the germline V gene. The CDR3 covers 13 residues. Trimming removed 0 bases at V and 6 bases at J, with 7 bases between.

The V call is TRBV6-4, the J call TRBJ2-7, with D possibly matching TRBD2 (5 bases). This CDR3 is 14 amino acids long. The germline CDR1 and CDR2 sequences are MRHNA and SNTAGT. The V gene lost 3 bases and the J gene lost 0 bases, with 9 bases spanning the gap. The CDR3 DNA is TGTGCCAGCAGTGATGGGGAGAGCTCCTACGAGCAGTACTTC. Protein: CASSDGESSYEQYF.

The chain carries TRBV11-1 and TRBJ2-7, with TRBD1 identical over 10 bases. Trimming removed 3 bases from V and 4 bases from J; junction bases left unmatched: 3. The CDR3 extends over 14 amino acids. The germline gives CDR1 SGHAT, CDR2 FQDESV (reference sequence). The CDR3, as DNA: TGTGCCAGCAGCTTTCGGGACAGGGGATACGAGCAGTACTTC. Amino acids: CASSFRDRGYEQYF.

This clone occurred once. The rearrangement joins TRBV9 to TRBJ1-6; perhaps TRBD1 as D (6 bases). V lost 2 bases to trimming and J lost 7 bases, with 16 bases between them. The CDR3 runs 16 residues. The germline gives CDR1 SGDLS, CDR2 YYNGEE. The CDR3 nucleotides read TGTGCCAGCAGCGTCAATACCCAGGGGAGGAATTCACCCCTCCACTTT. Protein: CASSVNTQGRNSPLHF.

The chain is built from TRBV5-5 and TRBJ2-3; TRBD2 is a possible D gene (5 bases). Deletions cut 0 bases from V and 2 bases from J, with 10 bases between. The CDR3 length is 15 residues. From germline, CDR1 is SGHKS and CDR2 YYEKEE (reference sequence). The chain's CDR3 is CASSLGGGFTDTQYF. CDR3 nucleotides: TGTGCCAGCAGCTTGGGTGGCGGGTTCACAGATACGCAGTATTTT.

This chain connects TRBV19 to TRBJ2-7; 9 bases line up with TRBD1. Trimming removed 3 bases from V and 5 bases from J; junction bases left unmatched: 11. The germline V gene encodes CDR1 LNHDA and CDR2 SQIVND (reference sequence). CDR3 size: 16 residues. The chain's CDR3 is CASSIDRGSSKDEQYF. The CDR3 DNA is TGTGCCAGTAGTATCGACAGGGGGTCCTCTAAGGACGAGCAGTACTTC.

CDR3 region: CASSPSRLETEAFF. DNA for the CDR3: TGTGCCAGCTCACCCTCACGACTGGAGACTGAAGCTTTCTTT. V gene TRBV18 combines with J gene TRBJ1-1, with D unclear. Per the germline V gene, CDR1 is KGHSH and CDR2 is LQKENI. V was trimmed by 3 bases and J by 5 bases, leaving 13 bases between them. The length of the CDR3 is 14 residues.

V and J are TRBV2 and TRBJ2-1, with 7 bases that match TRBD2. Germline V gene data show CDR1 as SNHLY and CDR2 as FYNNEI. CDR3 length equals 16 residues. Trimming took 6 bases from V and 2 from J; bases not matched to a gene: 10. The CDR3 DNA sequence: TGTGCCAGCAGAGGCAGCCGGGACTATACCTACAATGAGCAGTTCTTC. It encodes CASRGSRDYTYNEQFF.

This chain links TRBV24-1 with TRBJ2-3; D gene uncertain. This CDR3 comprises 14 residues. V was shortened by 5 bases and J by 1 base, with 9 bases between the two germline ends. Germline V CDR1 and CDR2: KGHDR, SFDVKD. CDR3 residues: CATSGRQGTDTQYF. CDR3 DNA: TGTGCCACCAGTGGACGTCAAGGCACAGATACGCAGTATTTT.

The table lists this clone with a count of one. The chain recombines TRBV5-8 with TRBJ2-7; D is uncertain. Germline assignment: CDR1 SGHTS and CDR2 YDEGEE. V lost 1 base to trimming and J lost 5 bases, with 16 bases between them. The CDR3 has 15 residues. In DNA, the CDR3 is TGTGCCAGCAGCTTGAGTTACGGCGAGCCGGACGAGCAGTACTTC. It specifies CASSLSYGEPDEQYF.

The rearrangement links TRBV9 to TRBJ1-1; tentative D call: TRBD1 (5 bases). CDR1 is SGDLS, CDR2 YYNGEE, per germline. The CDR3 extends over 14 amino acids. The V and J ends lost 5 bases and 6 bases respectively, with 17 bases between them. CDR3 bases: TGTGCCAGCAGGAGGAAGCACGGGGACCCTGAAGCTTTCTTT. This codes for CASRRKHGDPEAFF.

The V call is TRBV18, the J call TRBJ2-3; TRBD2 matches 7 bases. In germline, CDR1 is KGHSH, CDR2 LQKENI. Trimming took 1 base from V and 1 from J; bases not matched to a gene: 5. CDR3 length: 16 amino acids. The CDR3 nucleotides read TGTGCCAGCTCACCACAGGCGGGAGAGGGCACAGATACGCAGTATTTT. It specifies CASSPQAGEGTDTQYF. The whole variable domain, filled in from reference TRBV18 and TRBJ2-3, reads NAGVMQNPRHLVRRRGQEARLRCSPMKGHSHVYWYRQLPEEGLKFMVYLQKENIIDESGMPKERFSAEFPKEGPSILRIQQVVRGDSAAYFCASSPQAGEGTDTQYFGPGTRLTVL.

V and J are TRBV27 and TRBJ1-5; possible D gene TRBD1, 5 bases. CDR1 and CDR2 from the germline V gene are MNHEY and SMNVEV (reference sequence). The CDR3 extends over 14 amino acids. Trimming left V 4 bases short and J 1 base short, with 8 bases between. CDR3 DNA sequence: TGTGCCAGCAGTTGGGGGGGGAGCAATCAGCCCCAGCATTTT. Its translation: CASSWGGSNQPQHF.

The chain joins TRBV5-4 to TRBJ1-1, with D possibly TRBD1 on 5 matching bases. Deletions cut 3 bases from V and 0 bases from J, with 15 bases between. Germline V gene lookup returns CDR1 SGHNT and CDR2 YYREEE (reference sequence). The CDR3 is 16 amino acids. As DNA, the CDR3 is TGTGCCAGCAGCTGGGGGGGGAACCTCATGAACACTGAAGCTTTCTTT. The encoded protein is CASSWGGNLMNTEAFF.